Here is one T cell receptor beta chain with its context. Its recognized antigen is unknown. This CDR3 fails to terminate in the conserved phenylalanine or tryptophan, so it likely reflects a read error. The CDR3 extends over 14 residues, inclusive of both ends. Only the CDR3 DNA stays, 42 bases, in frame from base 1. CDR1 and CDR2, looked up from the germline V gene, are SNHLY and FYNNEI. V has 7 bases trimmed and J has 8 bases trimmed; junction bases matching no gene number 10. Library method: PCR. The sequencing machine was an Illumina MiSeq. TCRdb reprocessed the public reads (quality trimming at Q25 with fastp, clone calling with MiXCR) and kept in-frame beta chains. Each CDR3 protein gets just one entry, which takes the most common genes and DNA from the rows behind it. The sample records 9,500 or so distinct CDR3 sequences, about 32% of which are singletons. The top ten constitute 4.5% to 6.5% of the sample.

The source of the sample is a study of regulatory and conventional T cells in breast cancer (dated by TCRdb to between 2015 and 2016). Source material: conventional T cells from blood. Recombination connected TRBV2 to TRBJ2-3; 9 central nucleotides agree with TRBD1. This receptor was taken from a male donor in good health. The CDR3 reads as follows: CASTTGGTQGTQYS. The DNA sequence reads TGTGCCAGCACGACAGGGGGGACACAGGGTACGCAGTATTCT.